The present entry profiles one T cell receptor beta chain with its context. As yet, its antigen is unknown. Only in-frame clones appear in the TCRdb table, and some are missing; sequencing was by immunoSEQ multiplex PCR. Here the sample spans 45,000 to 60,000 clones, about 90% being singletons. Germline CDR1 MNHEY, CDR2 SMNVEV (reference sequence). V lost 5 bases to trimming and J lost 1 base; unmatched junction nucleotides: 10. The CDR3 is 17 amino acids. This specimen comes from a study of OX40 agonist ivuxolimab in advanced cancers. About the research overall: The drug used for patients, ivuxolimab, was an agonistic anti-OX40 (CD134) antibody.

Broader study findings: Mean expanded clone counts were higher in CD8+ than CD4+ T cells. Both blood CD4+ and CD8+ T cells showed clonal growth by week 6 at 0.1 to 3.0 mg/kg.

Sequences were derived from CD4+ or CD8+ T cells sorted from blood, sampled in a trial of the OX40 agonist ivuxolimab. V and J are TRBV27 and TRBJ1-3; 8 bases agree with TRBD1. The sequence was obtained from an adult with an advanced solid tumor such as melanoma, head and neck, liver or kidney cancer. This chain's CDR3 is CASSARPDRVSGNTIYF. The CDR3 coding sequence is TGTGCCAGCAGTGCGCGACCGGACAGGGTGTCTGGAAACACCATATATTTT.